This T cell receptor (beta chain) was documented in a study of CD8+ T cells in alopecia areata. Investigators isolated RNA and reverse transcribed it into cDNA to act as the sequencing template. TCRdb's table, derived via immunoSEQ multiplex PCR, lists solely in-frame clones and lacks some. The repertoire has 120,000 or so clones, around 60% of them found once; the top ten carry more than 5%. Study-level points and caveats: Higher clonality and more expanded CD8+ clones appeared in lesional than normal scalp. Scalp sample data also include resident alphabeta T cells from normal skin.

Germline values: CDR1 GTSNPN, CDR2 SVGIG (reference sequence). The CDR3 is 14 amino acids. J gave up 6 bases and V 3 bases, and 8 bases lay outside the gene matches. Note on this clone: The antigen remains undetermined.

Treatment of the sample: oral pan-JAK inhibitor, 5-10 mg twice daily. This receptor was taken from a human donor with alopecia areata. V gene TRBV30 combines with J gene TRBJ2-1, with TRBD2 identical over 7 bases. Sequencing used CD4+ T cells sorted from blood, obtained at week 4, from a patient treated with tofacitinib. The CDR3 region has the DNA TGTGCCTGGAGAGTATTGGGCGGGAGCAATGAGCAGTTCTTC. As protein: CAWRVLGGSNEQFF. Combining the CDR3 with reference TRBV30 and TRBJ2-1 gives the whole variable domain SQTIHQWPATLVQPVGSPLSLECTVEGTSNPNLYWYRQAAGRGLQLLFYSVGIGQISSEVPQNLSASRPQDRQFILSSKKLLLSDSGFYLCAWRVLGGSNEQFFGPGTRLTVL.